The 22 T cell receptor beta chains presented below share a single source sample, sequenced in a study of blood T cell repertoires in COVID-19. Generated by immunoSEQ multiplex PCR, the TCRdb table keeps only in-frame clones and is missing some. This repertoire shows about 330,000 clones, 92% found once; its top ten account for 18%. The sequenced sample was PBMCs or T cells enriched from blood (not recorded which). Receptors were obtained from a woman in her 30s who had recovered from COVID-19.

In DNA, the CDR3 is TGTGCCAGTAGTCCAGGGACTCCTAACTATGGCTACACCTTC. It codes for CASSPGTPNYGYTF. The rearrangement joins TRBV19 to TRBJ1-2; D possibly corresponds to TRBD1 (5 bases). Germline V gene lookup returns CDR1 LNHDA and CDR2 SQIVND (reference sequence). The germline V and J ends were trimmed by 5 bases and 0 bases, with 10 bases remaining between them. This CDR3 comprises 14 residues.

V gene TRBV21-1 combines with J gene TRBJ2-1; no DNA check was done on the table's D call, TRBD2. TRBV21-1 is marked as a pseudogene. The CDR3 spans 22 residues. As DNA, the CDR3 is TGTGCCAGCAGCAAAGTACGGGGAAAACTCGCCCACCAAAGCATTCTTTACAATGAGCAGTTCTTC. Its translation: CASSKVRGKLAHQSILYNEQFF.

V gene TRBV7-8 combines with J gene TRBJ2-7; 11 bases align to TRBD1. The germline CDR1 and CDR2 sequences are SGHVS and FQNEAQ. This CDR3 contains 15 residues. After removal of 4 bases from V and 5 bases from J, the junction contained 7 bases not matched to a gene. The CDR3 region is CASSSRTGGFDEQYF. In DNA form, the CDR3 reads TGTGCCAGCAGCTCCCGGACAGGGGGCTTCGACGAGCAGTACTTC.

The chain recombines TRBV28 with TRBJ2-7; D not resolved. CDR1 and CDR2 (germline): MDHEN, SYDVKM. Trimming took off 7 bases at V and 5 bases at J, with 9 bases between the two ends. There are 11 residues in the CDR3. The CDR3, as DNA: TGTGCCAGCACCAAACTTAACGAGCAGTACTTC. This translates into CASTKLNEQYF.

This rearrangement joins TRBV18 to TRBJ2-5; TRBD2 agrees at 8 bases. CDR1 and CDR2 from the germline V gene are KGHSH and LQKENI. The V gene end was trimmed by 0 bases and the J gene end by 5 bases; junction bases not matched to a gene: 2. This CDR3 has 14 residues. The CDR3 bases are TGTGCCAGCTCACCACCGCCGGGGGGGGAGACCCAGTACTTC. It encodes CASSPPPGGETQYF.

The V gene is TRBV5-6, the J gene TRBJ1-2, with D unresolved. Germline V gene data show CDR1 as SGHDT and CDR2 as YYEEEE. Trimming shortened V by 4 bases and J by 8 bases, and 15 bases separated the two germline ends. The CDR3 is 13 residues long. The CDR3 spells CASSLAPSGGYTF. The DNA of the CDR3 is TGTGCCAGCAGCCTTGCACCTTCCGGGGGCTACACCTTC.

This clone appeared once. The genes are TRBV27 and TRBJ2-5; 9 bases align to TRBD1. V was pared by 5 bases and J by 5 bases, with 9 bases of the junction left unmatched. This CDR3 contains 15 residues. CDR1 and CDR2 from the germline V gene are MNHEY and SMNVEV (reference sequence). The CDR3 DNA is TGTGCCAGCAGTACCAACCGGGACAGGGCCGAGACCCAGTACTTC. It specifies CASSTNRDRAETQYF.

The V and J genes are TRBV12-3 or TRBV12-4 and TRBJ2-1; no reliable D call. The ends were cut back, 6 bases at V and 8 bases at J, with 8 bases in the middle. The CDR3 sequence is 11 residues long. The CDR3 coding sequence is TGTGCCAGCAGCCTGGAGTATGAGCAGTTCTTC. Encoded protein: CASSLEYEQFF.

The J gene is TRBJ2-2, the V gene TRBV24-1, with D possibly TRBD2 on 5 matching bases. This CDR3 contains 16 residues. V was trimmed by 9 bases and J by 0 bases, leaving 16 bases between them. The germline V gene encodes CDR1 KGHDR and CDR2 SFDVKD. DNA of the CDR3: TGTGCCACCGATCTAGGTTCCGGGGCGAACACCGGGGAGCTGTTTTTT. Amino acids: CATDLGSGANTGELFF.

This chain connects TRBV27 to TRBJ2-7, with D possibly TRBD2 on 6 matching bases. The germline V gene has CDR1 MNHEY and CDR2 SMNVEV (reference sequence). V was pared by 3 bases and J by 3 bases, with 12 bases between. The CDR3 has 14 residues. The CDR3 spells CASSLAPGDYEQYF. The CDR3 DNA follows: TGTGCCAGCAGTTTGGCCCCGGGAGACTACGAGCAGTACTTC.

There are a few counts of this clone. This chain connects TRBV7-9 to TRBJ2-5; TRBD2 matches 8 bases. The CDR3 length is 14 residues. The junction had 3 bases not matched to a gene; V was cut back by 5 bases and J by 1 base. Germline CDR1 reads SEHNR; CDR2 reads FQNEAQ (reference sequence). The DNA of the CDR3 is TGTGCCAGCAGCCGCGGGGGGATCCAAGAGACCCAGTACTTC. As protein: CASSRGGIQETQYF.

This clone was seen a handful of times. V and J are TRBV7-6 and TRBJ1-6; D perhaps matches TRBD1 (6 bases). The CDR3 totals 19 residues. The germline V gene encodes CDR1 SGHVS and CDR2 FNYEAQ. V lost 1 base and J 0 bases, leaving 16 bases between the germline ends. The CDR3: CASSLVGRGSSSYNSPLHF. The CDR3 DNA follows: TGTGCCAGCAGCTTAGTTGGCAGGGGATCGAGCTCCTATAATTCACCCCTCCACTTT.

The chain links TRBV28 to TRBJ2-3; possible D gene TRBD1, 5 bases. Germline assignment: CDR1 MDHEN and CDR2 SYDVKM. The CDR3 is made up of 16 amino acids. The V gene lost 5 bases and the J gene lost 3 bases, with 18 bases spanning the gap. CDR3 coding DNA: TGTGCCAGCAGTCCCATAGGTACCAGGGCGACAGATACGCAGTATTTT. It yields the protein CASSPIGTRATDTQYF.

This chain connects TRBV7-3 to TRBJ2-1, with TRBD2 as a possible D gene (6 bases). V lost 3 bases and J 1 base, leaving 19 bases between the germline ends. The CDR3 loop spans 18 amino acids. Per the germline V gene, CDR1 is SGHTA and CDR2 is FQGTGA. The CDR3 DNA reads TGTGCCAGCAGCTTCTTTGGGCTAGCGTCGGGGTCCTACAATGAGCAGTTCTTC. Translated: CASSFFGLASGSYNEQFF.

This rearrangement joins TRBV4-2 to TRBJ1-5; TRBD1 matches 8 bases. Per germline, CDR1 LGHNA and CDR2 YNFKEQ. J gave up 3 bases and V 4 bases, and 8 bases lay outside the gene matches. CDR3 length: 16 residues. The CDR3 is CASSPGQGGDNQPQHF. The CDR3 DNA sequence: TGTGCCAGCAGCCCCGGACAGGGAGGCGACAATCAGCCCCAGCATTTT.

The chain carries TRBV2 and TRBJ2-1; D gene unclear. This CDR3 has 13 residues. Germline-derived CDR1 and CDR2 are SNHLY and FYNNEI. The V end was cut by 3 bases, the J end by 2 bases, with 5 bases between. DNA for the CDR3: TGTGCCAGCAGTGACTACGCCTACAATGAGCAGTTCTTC. It encodes CASSDYAYNEQFF.

V gene TRBV12-3 or TRBV12-4 combines with J gene TRBJ1-3, with D hard to call. The CDR3 runs 12 residues. The V gene lost 6 bases and the J gene lost 2 bases, with 5 bases spanning the gap. CDR3 loop: CASSPTGNTIYF. As DNA, the CDR3 is TGTGCCAGCAGCCCTACTGGAAACACCATATATTTT.

The chain couples TRBV23-1 to TRBJ2-7, with a possible D match to TRBD2 (7 bases). TRBV23-1 is given ORF status, its function remaining uncertain. V was cut by 7 bases and J by 2 bases, with 18 bases left in between. The CDR3 loop spans 15 amino acids. The CDR3 DNA reads TGCGCCAGCACTCAGGGGACTAAAACAACCTACGAGCAGTACTTC. This encodes CASTQGTKTTYEQYF.

This clone appeared once. The chain combines TRBV27 with TRBJ2-5; 9 bases map to TRBD1. The J segment lost 1 base and the V segment lost 6 bases, leaving 3 bases of the junction unmatched. Per the germline V gene, CDR1 is MNHEY and CDR2 is SMNVEV (reference sequence). The CDR3 is 14 residues long. This chain's CDR3 is CASRRDRAQETQYF. As DNA, the CDR3 is TGTGCCAGCAGGAGGGACAGGGCCCAAGAGACCCAGTACTTC.

The rearrangement links TRBV27 to TRBJ2-3, with 11 bases aligning to TRBD2. CDR1 is MNHEY and CDR2 is SMNVEV in the germline V gene (reference sequence). The J segment lost 4 bases and the V segment lost 5 bases, leaving 2 bases of the junction unmatched. CDR3 length: 14 amino acids. DNA of the CDR3: TGTGCCAGCAGTCATAGCGGGAGGGCAGATACGCAGTATTTT. Protein product: CASSHSGRADTQYF.

The rearrangement uses TRBV6-1 and TRBJ1-2; TRBD1 agrees at 8 bases. V lost 2 bases to trimming and J lost 4 bases; unmatched junction nucleotides: 3. The V gene's germline CDR1 is MNHNS and CDR2 SASEGT. The CDR3 has 14 residues. Here the CDR3 DNA reads TGTGCCAGCAGTGAATATGACAGGGGCTATGGCTACACCTTC. Translation: CASSEYDRGYGYTF.

The chain combines TRBV7-2 with TRBJ2-7, with a weak D call TRBD2 (7 bases). Trimming cost V 1 base and J 6 bases, with 13 bases left between them. The CDR3 contains 14 residues. Germline V gene lookup returns CDR1 SGHTA and CDR2 FQGNSA. The CDR3: CASSLVGGGGEQYF. CDR3 nucleotide sequence: TGTGCCAGCAGCTTAGTGGGGGGAGGGGGCGAGCAGTACTTC. Supplemented by reference TRBV7-2 and TRBJ2-7, the full variable domain reads GAGVSQSPSNKVTEKGKDVELRCDPISGHTALYWYRQSLGQGLEFLIYFQGNSAPDKSGLPSDRFSAERTGGSVSTLTIQRTQQEDSAVYLCASSLVGGGGEQYFGPGTRLTVT.